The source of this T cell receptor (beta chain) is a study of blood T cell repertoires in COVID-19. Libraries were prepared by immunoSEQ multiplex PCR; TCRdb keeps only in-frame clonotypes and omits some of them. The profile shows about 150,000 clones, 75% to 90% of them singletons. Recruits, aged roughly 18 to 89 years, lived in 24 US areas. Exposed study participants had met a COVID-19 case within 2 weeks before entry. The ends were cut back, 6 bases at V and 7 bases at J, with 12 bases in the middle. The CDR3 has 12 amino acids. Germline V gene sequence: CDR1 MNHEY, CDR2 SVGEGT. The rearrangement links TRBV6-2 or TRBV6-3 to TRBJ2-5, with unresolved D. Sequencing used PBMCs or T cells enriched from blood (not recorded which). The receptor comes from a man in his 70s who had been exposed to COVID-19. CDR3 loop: CASSPQERTQYF. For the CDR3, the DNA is TGTGCCAGCAGCCCCCAAGAGCGGACCCAGTACTTC.